This record covers a single T cell receptor (beta chain). This specimen belongs to a study of blood T cells in healthy people across ages. Study context: Every two T cells gave about one barcoded beta molecule via template switching.

Per individual sample, total RNA of at least 6 micrograms was extracted. From germline, CDR1 is LGHDT and CDR2 YNNKEL (reference sequence). Trimming cost V 3 bases and J 6 bases; bases outside gene matches: 3. The length of the CDR3 is 14 residues. PCR was performed a second time for about 7 to 12 cycles using a sample-barcoded 5' primer and a J-beta primer mix. TCRdb re-derived calls from the 5' RACE reads in MiXCR, one entry per CDR3 protein. The sample includes hundreds of thousands of distinct CDR3 sequences, roughly 41% of them seen just once. The receptor's source is a man older than 75 in good health. The sample comprised blood. The chain recombines TRBV3-1 with TRBJ2-3, with TRBD2 identical over 10 bases. The CDR3 sequence is CASSHRAGGDTQYF. For the CDR3, the DNA is TGTGCCAGCAGCCATCGAGCGGGAGGGGATACGCAGTATTTT.